Listed below are T cell receptor beta chains from one sample, sequenced in a study of early stage breast cancer tumors. Produced via immunoSEQ multiplex PCR; TCRdb's table is partial and in-frame only. The table has some 28,000 clones, less than 85% seen once; the top ten hold roughly 13%. The material sequenced was blood. These receptor sequences come from a person aged 55 to 69 with breast cancer. Each CDR3 is given with its conserved first and last residue. A D gene is named only where the DNA matches it firmly. Clone size, where shown, is once, few, many, or a class for clones that have expanded.

TRBV6-5,-,TRBJ2-3,-,TGTGCCAGCAGTTATAGTGTACAGGGCTGGGATACGCAGTATTTT,CASSYSVQGWDTQYF
TRBV6-6,-,TRBJ2-2,-,TGTGCCAGCAGTTTGGCGAGGCCCCGAGGCACCGGGGAGCTGTTTTTT,CASSLARPRGTGELFF
TRBV10-3,-,TRBJ2-7,-,TGTGCCATCAGTGAGTCGATAGCTAGCGCGGCAAACGAGCAGTACTTC,CAISESIASAANEQYF
TRBV25-1,-,TRBJ1-5,-,TGTGCCAGCAGTGAACCGGGAGGGGACAATCAGCCCCAGCATTTT,CASSEPGGDNQPQHF
TRBV27,-,TRBJ2-3,TRBD2,TGTGCCAGCAGCTACCCGTTACGGGAGGCCTTGCGGACAGATACGCAGTATTTT,CASSYPLREALRTDTQYF
TRBV5-4,-,TRBJ2-3,-,TGTGCCAGCAGCTTCGGGACTAGCACAGATACGCAGTATTTT,CASSFGTSTDTQYF
TRBV10-3,-,TRBJ1-5,-,TGTGCCATCAGTGAGCCCAGACAGCCCCAGCATTTT,CAISEPRQPQHF
TRBV29-1,few,TRBJ1-1,TRBD1,TGCAGCGTGACTGGACAGGGGAACACTGAAGCTTTCTTT,CSVTGQGNTEAFF
TRBV18,-,TRBJ2-4,-,TGTGCCAGCTCAACCGGACCGACAGGGACTCTAGCCAAAAACATTCAGTACTTC,CASSTGPTGTLAKNIQYF
TRBV7-8,few,TRBJ1-2,TRBD1,TGTGCCAGCAGCTTGGGACAGGGATATGAAGGCTACACCTTC,CASSLGQGYEGYTF
TRBV30,-,TRBJ1-2,-,TGTGCCTGGAGTGTACCTGATCTGACTGGAGGTGGGGGCTACACCTTC,CAWSVPDLTGGGGYTF
TRBV5-4,-,TRBJ2-3,TRBD2,TGTGCCAGCAGCCCCGGACTAGCGGGAGACGCAGATACGCAGTATTTT,CASSPGLAGDADTQYF
TRBV7-2,-,TRBJ2-4,-,TGTGCCAGCAGCTCACAAGTAGCGTTGGACATTCAGTACTTC,CASSSQVALDIQYF
TRBV5-1,once,TRBJ2-1,TRBD2,TGCGCCAGCAGCCCTACCGGGACTAGCGGCTACAATGAGCAGTTCTTC,CASSPTGTSGYNEQFF
TRBV18,few,TRBJ2-7,-,TGTGCCAGCTCCCAAAGTCCCCGGGCCTACGAGCAGTACTTC,CASSQSPRAYEQYF
TRBV5-1,-,TRBJ2-2,-,TGCGCCAGCAGCTTGCTCCAGGGGAACACCGGGGAGCTGTTTTTT,CASSLLQGNTGELFF
TRBV5-1,once,TRBJ1-4,TRBD1,TGCGCCAGCAGCTTGTTGGGGACAGGAGGCACGACTAATGAAAAACTGTTTTTT,CASSLLGTGGTTNEKLFF
TRBV19,-,TRBJ1-2,TRBD1,TGTGCCAGTACACCGGGACAGCTCTATGGCTACACCTTC,CASTPGQLYGYTF
TRBV7-9,large,TRBJ1-1,-,TGTGCCAGCAGCTTACAGTTGGGGGCTAGGACTGAAGCTTTCTTT,CASSLQLGARTEAFF
TRBV6-5,-,TRBJ2-2,TRBD1,TGTGCCAGCAGTTTGCCCGGGACAGGGGCCGGGGAGCTGTTTTTT,CASSLPGTGAGELFF
TRBV4-3,medium-sized,TRBJ2-1,TRBD2,TGCGCCAGCAGCCACGGGGGACTAGCGGGAGGGTTACAGTTCTTC,CASSHGGLAGGLQFF
TRBV6-6,-,TRBJ1-1,-,TGTGCCAGCAGTTATATTAGCCGGGGGAACACTGAAGCTTTCTTT,CASSYISRGNTEAFF
TRBV25-1,once,TRBJ1-2,TRBD1,TGTGCCAGCAAGGGGGCGGGTCCCTATGGCTACACCTTC,CASKGAGPYGYTF
TRBV5-1,-,TRBJ2-3,-,TGCGCCAGCAGTGCTAGGACAGATACGCAGTATTTT,CASSARTDTQYF
TRBV27,-,TRBJ1-1,-,TGTGCCAGCACCCGGGCGGGGGGGACTGAAGCTTTCTTT,CASTRAGGTEAFF
TRBV27,-,TRBJ2-7,-,TGTGCCAGCAGTTCCTTCTACTCGGCCTACGAGCAGTACTTC,CASSSFYSAYEQYF
TRBV14,-,TRBJ2-7,TRBD2,TGTGCCAGCAGCCCCTTGGCGGGAGAGTCTTACGAGCAGTACTTC,CASSPLAGESYEQYF
TRBV7-8,-,TRBJ2-7,TRBD2,TGTGCCAGCAGCTTAGAATACCCTAGCGGGAACGACGAGCAGTACTTC,CASSLEYPSGNDEQYF
TRBV25-1,-,TRBJ1-1,-,TGTGCCAGCAGGGAAGTGACTGTAGCTTTCTTT,CASREVTVAFF
TRBV2,few,TRBJ2-3,TRBD1,TGTGCCAGCGGCCCCGGGACAGTCATAGATACGCAGTATTTT,CASGPGTVIDTQYF
TRBV5-1,-,TRBJ2-3,TRBD2,TGCGCCAGCAGCCCAGAGACTAGCGGGAGCTGGACAGATACGCAGTATTTT,CASSPETSGSWTDTQYF
TRBV10-2,-,TRBJ2-7,TRBD1,TGCGCCAGCCGAGCCGGGACAGCCTACGAGCAGTACTTC,CASRAGTAYEQYF
TRBV18,-,TRBJ2-5,-,TGTGCCAGCTCACCTTTGCGGCAGCCTCAAGAGACCCAGTACTTC,CASSPLRQPQETQYF
TRBV6-6,once,TRBJ2-7,-,TGTGCCAGCAGGGCCCGGGGGATTCGAGCCGAGCAGTACTTC,CASRARGIRAEQYF
TRBV2,-,TRBJ2-7,-,TGTGCCAGCAGCCCTGTACAGGTCTCCTACGAGCAGTACTTC,CASSPVQVSYEQYF
TRBV6-5,-,TRBJ2-7,TRBD2,TGTGCCAGCAGTTACTCGCTAGCGGGAGCCTACGAGCAGTACTTC,CASSYSLAGAYEQYF
TRBV25-1,-,TRBJ2-7,TRBD1,TGTGCCAGCAGGTTAGGACAGGGGTTCTACGAGCAGTACTTC,CASRLGQGFYEQYF
TRBV18,-,TRBJ1-2,-,TGTGCCAGCTCACCCGGTGGGGACATGGCTAACTATGGCTACACCTTC,CASSPGGDMANYGYTF
TRBV6-5,-,TRBJ2-1,TRBD2,TGTGCCAGCAGTTACTCGACACTAGCGGGGGGCAATGAGCAGTTCTTC,CASSYSTLAGGNEQFF
TRBV10-3,-,TRBJ1-3,TRBD1,TGTGCCATCAGAGACAGGGAACGCTCTGGAAACACCATATATTTT,CAIRDRERSGNTIYF
TRBV7-2,-,TRBJ2-1,-,TGTGCCAGCAGGGGAGGGGGGCAGTATTACAATGAGCAGTTCTTC,CASRGGGQYYNEQFF
TRBV7-9,-,TRBJ1-5,-,TGTGCCAGCAGCTTCCGGGATGGGGAGCCCCAGCATTTT,CASSFRDGEPQHF